The 23 T cell receptor beta chains below all came from one sample that was sequenced in a study of response to subunit inactivated influenza vaccine. TCRdb used MiXCR to reprocess the RT-PCR reads, holding one entry per CDR3 protein. This table holds about 540,000 distinct CDR3 sequences, 14% found once. This sample comprised PBMCs from blood, obtained 12 days after vaccination. Receptors were obtained from a man in his fifties or sixties who received an inactivated influenza vaccine.

The chain has TRBV7-8 and TRBJ2-7; D call uncertain. There are 14 residues in the CDR3. The germline CDR1 and CDR2 sequences are SGHVS and FQNEAQ. Trimming left V 8 bases short and J 0 bases short, with 14 bases between. DNA of the CDR3: TGTGCCAGCGGCCAGACACCGAGCTCCTACGAGCAGTACTTC. It codes for CASGQTPSSYEQYF.

This clonotype appeared a few times. CDR3 DNA sequence: TGTGCCAGCAGCCCTCGGGGTGGGACAGAAGGGTCAGATACGCAGTATTTT. This encodes CASSPRGGTEGSDTQYF. The genes are TRBV5-5 and TRBJ2-3; 7 bases line up with TRBD1. The V gene end was trimmed by 4 bases and the J gene end by 4 bases; junction bases not matched to a gene: 15. Germline V gene lookup returns CDR1 SGHKS and CDR2 YYEKEE (reference sequence). The CDR3 is 17 amino acids.

This clonotype was picked up a small number of times. The V gene is TRBV5-1, the J gene TRBJ2-3; 8 bases fit TRBD2. J gave up 6 bases and V 6 bases, and 9 bases lay outside the gene matches. The CDR3 contains 14 residues. Germline lookup yields CDR1 SGHRS and CDR2 YFSETQ. CDR3 bases: TGCGCCAGCACGGCGGGGGGACGATTGGATACGCAGTATTTT. Its translation is CASTAGGRLDTQYF.

A few counts support this clonotype. The chain carries TRBV14 and TRBJ2-1; D remains unclear. Trimming shortened V by 1 base and J by 6 bases, and 13 bases separated the two germline ends. Germline V CDR1 and CDR2: SGHDN, FVKESK. This CDR3 spans 15 amino acids. The CDR3 spells CASSQGLSHLNEQFF. CDR3 in DNA: TGTGCCAGCAGCCAAGGGTTGTCACACCTCAATGAGCAGTTCTTC.

The CDR3 DNA follows: TGTGCCAGCAGCTCCCGAGCGGGAGTCTCCTACGAGCAGTACTTC. Amino acid sequence: CASSSRAGVSYEQYF. The V and J genes are TRBV11-2 and TRBJ2-7, with 8 positions matching TRBD2. Germline CDR1 reads SGHAT; CDR2 reads FQNNGV. This CDR3 is 15 amino acids long. Trimming cost V 4 bases and J 0 bases; bases outside gene matches: 5.

This clonotype was detected a few times. The chain joins TRBV12-3 or TRBV12-4 to TRBJ2-7; unclear D gene. V lost 6 bases, J lost 3 bases, and 6 bases lay in between. The CDR3 extends over 11 amino acids. The DNA for the CDR3 is TGTGCCAGCAGGCTCGACTACGAGCAGTACTTC. This encodes CASRLDYEQYF.

This clonotype has just a few counts. The chain's CDR3 is CASSLAGTGVVYGYTF. The CDR3 DNA reads as TGTGCCAGCAGCTTAGCCGGGACAGGGGTCGTCTATGGCTACACCTTC. The rearrangement joins TRBV7-9 to TRBJ1-2; 10 positions match TRBD1. V was clipped by 0 bases and J by 4 bases; unmatched bases: 5. The CDR3 contains 16 residues. Germline loops: CDR1 SEHNR, CDR2 FQNEAQ (reference sequence).

The V and J genes are TRBV5-1 and TRBJ1-2, with 12 positions matching TRBD1. Germline loops: CDR1 SGHRS, CDR2 YFSETQ. V lost 3 bases, J lost 8 bases, and 5 bases stayed unmatched. This CDR3 is built from 14 residues. The CDR3, as DNA: TGCGCCAGCAGCTGGACCGGGACAGGGGGCGGCTACACCTTC. This translates into CASSWTGTGGGYTF.

This clonotype has ten or more counts. Sequence at one end of the junction differs from germline and may be a read error. The chain has TRBV5-4 and TRBJ2-3; D is possibly TRBD1 (7 bases). This CDR3 contains 15 residues. CDR1 and CDR2 (germline): SGHNT, YYREEE (reference sequence). The CDR3 spells CASSRGTASTDTQYF. DNA for the CDR3: TGCGCCAGCAGCCGGGGGACAGCTAGCACAGATACGCAGTATTTT.

This clonotype was seen a handful of times. The chain joins TRBV5-1 to TRBJ2-7; D is ambiguous. The CDR3 length is 14 residues. CDR1 is SGHRS, CDR2 YFSETQ, per germline. The V end was cut by 3 bases, the J end by 3 bases, with 13 bases between. The CDR3 reads CASSSTYGIYEQYF. DNA for the CDR3: TGCGCCAGCAGCTCAACTTACGGAATCTACGAGCAGTACTTC.

This chain joins TRBV20-1 and TRBJ1-4; D is uncertain. The CDR3 sequence is 14 residues long. Germline CDR1 and CDR2: DFQATT and SNEGSKA (reference sequence). V gave up 3 bases and J gave up 4 bases, with 12 bases separating them. The chain's CDR3 is CSASHSDNNEKLFF. The CDR3 DNA follows: TGCAGTGCTAGTCACTCGGATAATAATGAAAAACTGTTTTTT.

This clonotype was counted ten times or more. The chain is built from TRBV7-2 and TRBJ1-5; weak D call: TRBD1 (5 bases). The CDR3 extends over 13 amino acids. The germline gives CDR1 SGHTA, CDR2 FQGNSA. The germline V and J ends were trimmed by 5 bases and 4 bases, with 9 bases remaining between them. The CDR3 nucleotides read TGTGCCAGCAGCCGATCAGGGAATCAGCCCCAGCATTTT. This sequence encodes CASSRSGNQPQHF.

This clonotype was counted at least ten times. The rearrangement joins TRBV11-2 to TRBJ2-2; D perhaps matches TRBD1 (6 bases). Germline assignment: CDR1 SGHAT and CDR2 FQNNGV. This CDR3 region has 18 residues. Trimming took 3 bases from V and 0 from J, leaving 17 bases between them. The CDR3 here is CASSLGPVGTPNTGELFF. The CDR3 DNA reads as TGTGCCAGCAGCTTGGGCCCTGTGGGGACACCGAACACCGGGGAGCTGTTTTTT. Full variable domain (rest looked up from reference TRBV11-2 and TRBJ2-2): EAGVAQSPRYKIIEKRQSVAFWCNPISGHATLYWYQQILGQGPKLLIQFQNNGVVDDSQLPKDRFSAERLKGVDSTLKIQPAKLEDSAVYLCASSLGPVGTPNTGELFFGEGSRLTVL.

The chain is built from TRBV30 and TRBJ2-7, with D hard to call. V dropped 2 bases and J dropped 0 bases, with 5 bases sitting between them. The length of the CDR3 is 12 residues. CDR1 and CDR2 (germline): GTSNPN, SVGIG (reference sequence). CDR3 DNA: TGTGCCTGGAGTATAACCTCCTACGAGCAGTACTTC. Translation: CAWSITSYEQYF.

This chain uses TRBV30 with TRBJ2-5; unclear D gene. The V gene lost 2 bases and the J gene lost 7 bases, with 8 bases spanning the gap. This CDR3 has 11 amino acids. In germline, CDR1 is GTSNPN, CDR2 SVGIG (reference sequence). Here the CDR3 reads CAWSPGWTQYF. The CDR3 nucleotides are TGTGCCTGGAGTCCCGGATGGACCCAGTACTTC.

The V and J genes are TRBV9 and TRBJ1-2; D is possibly TRBD1 (5 bases). CDR3 length equals 15 residues. Germline V gene lookup returns CDR1 SGDLS and CDR2 YYNGEE. With 3 bases removed from V and 2 bases from J, the gap between germline ends came to 14 bases. CDR3 region: CASSGMGQDNYGYTF. As DNA, the CDR3 is TGTGCCAGCAGCGGAATGGGGCAAGACAACTATGGCTACACCTTC.

CDR3 loop: CASSRTFNTGELFF. The CDR3 DNA is TGTGCCAGCAGCCGGACATTTAACACCGGGGAGCTGTTTTTT. V is TRBV7-2 and J is TRBJ2-2; possibly TRBD1 for D (5 bases). V lost 5 bases and J lost 2, with 9 bases in between. Germline loops: CDR1 SGHTA, CDR2 FQGNSA. The CDR3 is 14 residues long.

The V and J genes are TRBV5-1 and TRBJ1-1; 8 bases are shared with TRBD1. The V segment lost 5 bases and the J segment 0 bases; nucleotides outside the gene matches: 18. The CDR3 loop spans 19 amino acids. Looked up from germline, CDR1 is SGHRS and CDR2 is YFSETQ. The DNA of the CDR3 is TGCGCCAGCAGAAGCCTTCAACCTCGGGACAGGATCATGAACACTGAAGCTTTCTTT. Amino acids: CASRSLQPRDRIMNTEAFF. Full variable domain (missing parts from reference TRBV5-1 and TRBJ1-1): KAGVTQTPRYLIKTRGQQVTLSCSPISGHRSVSWYQQTPGQGLQFLFEYFSETQRNKGNFPGRFSGRQFSNSRSEMNVSTLELGDSALYLCASRSLQPRDRIMNTEAFFGQGTRLTVV.

The V call is TRBV12-3 or TRBV12-4, the J call TRBJ2-3; 15 nucleotides match TRBD2. Trimming took 6 bases from V and 0 from J; bases not matched to a gene: 4. The CDR3 sequence is 17 residues long. CDR3 sequence (DNA): TGTGCCAGCAGGGGACTAGCGGGGGGCCTAAGCACAGATACGCAGTATTTT. Its translation is CASRGLAGGLSTDTQYF.

This clonotype was counted between two and nine times. The chain combines TRBV4-3 with TRBJ2-1; no clear D. Germline loops: CDR1 LGHNA, CDR2 YSLEER. V was cut by 0 bases and J by 4 bases, with 10 bases left in between. This CDR3 has 15 residues. In DNA form, the CDR3 reads TGCGCCAGCAGCCAAGAGGTTATCGGTTACAATGAGCAGTTCTTC. Its protein is CASSQEVIGYNEQFF.

The chain uses TRBV2 and TRBJ1-1; no definite D call. In germline, CDR1 is SNHLY, CDR2 FYNNEI. The CDR3 runs 12 residues. The V end was cut by 8 bases, the J end by 2 bases, with 9 bases between. The CDR3 region is CASGFGNTEAFF. CDR3 bases: TGTGCCAGCGGATTCGGAAACACTGAAGCTTTCTTT.

The V call is TRBV10-3, the J call TRBJ2-4; TRBD2 is a possible D gene (6 bases). Germline CDR1 ENHRY, CDR2 SYGVKD. The CDR3 extends over 14 amino acids. The ends were cut back, 2 bases at V and 2 bases at J, with 7 bases in the middle. The CDR3 protein is CAISEGGTKNIQYF. The CDR3 nucleotides are TGTGCCATCAGTGAGGGGGGGACCAAAAACATTCAGTACTTC.

This clonotype was counted a few times. V gene TRBV5-1 combines with J gene TRBJ1-2, with TRBD1 as a possible D gene (6 bases). Trimming took off 1 base at V and 1 base at J, with 11 bases between the two ends. The CDR3 length is 15 residues. The V gene's germline CDR1 is SGHRS and CDR2 YFSETQ. As DNA, the CDR3 is TGCGCCAGCAGCTTGTCAGGGGAGAGTAACTATGGCTACACCTTC. Translated, it gives CASSLSGESNYGYTF. The full variable domain, its missing parts supplied by reference TRBV5-1 and TRBJ1-2, is KAGVTQTPRYLIKTRGQQVTLSCSPISGHRSVSWYQQTPGQGLQFLFEYFSETQRNKGNFPGRFSGRQFSNSRSEMNVSTLELGDSALYLCASSLSGESNYGYTFGSGTRLTVV.